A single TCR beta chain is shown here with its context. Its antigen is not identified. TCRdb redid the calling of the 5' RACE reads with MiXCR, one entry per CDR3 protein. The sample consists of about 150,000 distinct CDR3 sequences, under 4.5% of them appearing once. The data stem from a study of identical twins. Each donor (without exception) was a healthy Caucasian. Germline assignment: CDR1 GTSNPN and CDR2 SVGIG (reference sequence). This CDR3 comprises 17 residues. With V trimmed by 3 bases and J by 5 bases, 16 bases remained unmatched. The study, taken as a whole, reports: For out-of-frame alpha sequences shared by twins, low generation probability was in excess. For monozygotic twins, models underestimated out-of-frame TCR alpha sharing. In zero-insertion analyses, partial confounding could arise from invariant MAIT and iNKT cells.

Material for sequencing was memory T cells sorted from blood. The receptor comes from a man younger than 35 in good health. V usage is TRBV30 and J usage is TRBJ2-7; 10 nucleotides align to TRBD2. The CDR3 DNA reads TGTGCCTGGAGCGGGTCGAGCGGGAGGGCCATGGTACACGAGCAGTACTTC. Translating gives CAWSGSSGRAMVHEQYF.